This TCR beta chain was captured by sequencing in a study of regulatory T cells in long-lasting Graves disease. Study results and caveats: Favoring TRBV28, TRBJ1-2 and TRBJ2-5 was a feature seen in persistent disease.

A remark on this clonotype: Its antigen is currently unknown.

CDR1 is MNHEY, CDR2 SVGEGT, per germline. The CDR3 is 15 residues long. Trimming left V 0 bases short and J 0 bases short, with 9 bases between. Assembly of TCR beta libraries relied on iRepertoire HTBI primers together with Arm-PCR of CDR3 regions. Each CDR3 protein gets one entry after TCRdb re-called the multiplex PCR reads with MiXCR. Of around 400,000 distinct CDR3 sequences detected, 20% to 25% appear once; the ten largest clones hold approximately 28%. Time point in this sample: persistent/refractory GD, antithyroid drugs over 5 years with positive TRAb. From RNA extracted from PBMCs, the TCR library was made.

V usage is TRBV6-2 or TRBV6-3 and J usage is TRBJ2-7; maybe TRBD1 (6 bases). This TCR was recovered from a woman in her forties with Graves disease. Sample: peripheral blood mononuclear cells (PBMCs), taken when the disease was refractory, from a patient treated with antithyroid drugs. DNA for the CDR3: TGTGCCAGCAGTTACTCTGGGACAATCTCCTACGAGCAGTACTTC. Residues: CASSYSGTISYEQYF.